These T cell receptor beta chains were read from a single sample in a study of blood T cell repertoires in COVID-19. Produced via immunoSEQ multiplex PCR; TCRdb's table is partial and in-frame only. This sample has roughly 45,000 clones; 70% to 90% occur once, and the top ten carry around 6.4%. Source material: peripheral blood. The origin of the receptors is a woman aged 55 to 70 with acute or convalescent COVID-19. The CDR3 runs from the conserved cysteine through the conserved F or W. A D gene is named only where the DNA matches it firmly. Where a row states a size, it is once, few, many or the class of an expanded clone; other rows omit it.

d_call: NA
v_call: TRBV7-2
j_call: TRBJ2-7
clone_size: NA
cdr3_aa: CASSSVAGGAYEQYF
cdr3_nt: TGTGCCAGCAGCTCGGTCGCGGGCGGCGCCTACGAGCAGTACTTC

d_call: TRBD1
v_call: TRBV3-1/TRBV3-2
j_call: TRBJ1-1
clone_size: NA
cdr3_aa: CASSQDVSPTGLGAFF
cdr3_nt: TGTGCCAGCAGCCAAGATGTAAGTCCGACAGGGTTGGGAGCTTTCTTT

d_call: NA
v_call: TRBV5-1
j_call: TRBJ2-6
clone_size: NA
cdr3_aa: CASSLWRAGGTAGANVLTF
cdr3_nt: TGCGCCAGCAGCTTGTGGAGGGCAGGGGGAACTGCTGGGGCCAACGTCCTGACTTTC

d_call: NA
v_call: TRBV19
j_call: TRBJ2-3
clone_size: NA
cdr3_aa: CASQGTRRARDTQYF
cdr3_nt: TGTGCCAGTCAAGGGACTCGCCGGGCTCGGGATACGCAGTATTTT

d_call: TRBD1
v_call: TRBV15
j_call: TRBJ1-1
clone_size: NA
cdr3_aa: CATSRGPSRDRGFAEAFF
cdr3_nt: TGTGCCACCAGCAGAGGCCCCTCCCGGGACAGGGGCTTCGCTGAAGCTTTCTTT

d_call: NA
v_call: TRBV5-4
j_call: TRBJ1-2
clone_size: NA
cdr3_aa: CASSFPRGQGGYTF
cdr3_nt: TGTGCCAGCAGTTTTCCCCGAGGGCAGGGGGGCTACACCTTC

d_call: NA
v_call: TRBV5-1
j_call: TRBJ2-7
clone_size: few
cdr3_aa: CASSLAPGLYEQYF
cdr3_nt: TGCGCCAGCAGCTTGGCCCCGGGTCTCTACGAGCAGTACTTC

d_call: TRBD1
v_call: TRBV4-3
j_call: TRBJ1-6
clone_size: NA
cdr3_aa: CASSQQTGSYNSPLHF
cdr3_nt: TGCGCCAGCAGCCAGCAGACAGGGAGCTATAATTCACCCCTCCACTTT

d_call: NA
v_call: TRBV18
j_call: TRBJ1-2
clone_size: NA
cdr3_aa: CASSPLAQGRDGYTF
cdr3_nt: TGTGCCAGCTCACCACTCGCACAGGGTCGAGATGGCTACACCTTC

d_call: TRBD1
v_call: TRBV19
j_call: TRBJ1-2
clone_size: NA
cdr3_aa: CASSTGDRKSGYTF
cdr3_nt: TGTGCCAGTAGTACCGGGGACAGGAAAAGTGGCTACACCTTC

d_call: TRBD2
v_call: TRBV7-7
j_call: TRBJ2-2
clone_size: NA
cdr3_aa: CASSPRLARTGELFF
cdr3_nt: TGTGCCAGCAGCCCCCGACTAGCTCGGACCGGGGAGCTGTTTTTT

d_call: NA
v_call: TRBV23-1
j_call: TRBJ2-7
clone_size: NA
cdr3_aa: CASSPSDRGYEQYF
cdr3_nt: TGCGCCAGCAGCCCCTCCGATCGCGGCTACGAGCAGTACTTC

d_call: TRBD1
v_call: TRBV27
j_call: TRBJ1-1
clone_size: NA
cdr3_aa: CASSAQGSTEAFF
cdr3_nt: TGTGCCAGCAGTGCACAGGGGTCCACTGAAGCTTTCTTT

d_call: NA
v_call: TRBV19
j_call: TRBJ2-3
clone_size: NA
cdr3_aa: CASSAPPGRTQYF
cdr3_nt: TGTGCCAGTAGTGCGCCTCCGGGGAGAACGCAGTATTTT

d_call: NA
v_call: TRBV7-9
j_call: TRBJ1-3
clone_size: NA
cdr3_aa: CASSLEARATQFSGNTIYF
cdr3_nt: TGTGCCAGCAGCTTAGAGGCCCGCGCTACACAGTTCTCTGGAAACACCATATATTTT

d_call: NA
v_call: TRBV30
j_call: TRBJ1-2
clone_size: NA
cdr3_aa: CAWNAQTGYTF
cdr3_nt: TGTGCCTGGAATGCACAGACGGGCTACACCTTC

d_call: TRBD2
v_call: TRBV5-5
j_call: TRBJ2-7
clone_size: NA
cdr3_aa: CASSLEGGFSSYEQYF
cdr3_nt: TGTGCCAGCAGCTTGGAGGGAGGGTTCAGCTCCTACGAGCAGTACTTC

d_call: NA
v_call: TRBV27
j_call: TRBJ2-1
clone_size: NA
cdr3_aa: CASRKLAGAEFF
cdr3_nt: TGTGCCAGCAGGAAATTAGCAGGAGCGGAGTTCTTC

d_call: TRBD2
v_call: TRBV29-1
j_call: TRBJ2-3
clone_size: NA
cdr3_aa: CSVRLVTSGSTDTQYF
cdr3_nt: TGCAGCGTTAGGCTTGTGACTAGCGGCAGCACAGATACGCAGTATTTT

d_call: NA
v_call: TRBV6-2/TRBV6-3
j_call: TRBJ1-5
clone_size: NA
cdr3_aa: CASSYSFTGINQPQHF
cdr3_nt: TGTGCCAGCAGTTACTCGTTTACGGGGATCAATCAGCCCCAGCATTTT

d_call: NA
v_call: TRBV2
j_call: TRBJ1-1
clone_size: NA
cdr3_aa: CASSGRSGVNTEAFF
cdr3_nt: TGTGCCAGCAGTGGTCGGAGCGGAGTCAACACTGAAGCTTTCTTT

d_call: NA
v_call: TRBV11-2
j_call: TRBJ2-3
clone_size: few
cdr3_aa: CASSFSFGSSTDTQYF
cdr3_nt: TGTGCCAGCAGCTTTAGTTTCGGTTCTAGCACAGATACGCAGTATTTT

d_call: NA
v_call: TRBV7-8
j_call: TRBJ1-4
clone_size: NA
cdr3_aa: CASSPTSRVIEKLFF
cdr3_nt: TGTGCCAGCAGCCCCACGTCCAGGGTCATCGAAAAACTGTTTTTT

d_call: NA
v_call: TRBV18
j_call: TRBJ2-7
clone_size: NA
cdr3_aa: CASSPRQVYEQYF
cdr3_nt: TGTGCCAGCTCACCACGGCAGGTTTACGAGCAGTACTTC

d_call: TRBD1
v_call: TRBV4-2
j_call: TRBJ2-5
clone_size: NA
cdr3_aa: CASSQAAGQAQETQYF
cdr3_nt: TGTGCCAGCAGCCAAGCCGCGGGACAGGCTCAAGAGACCCAGTACTTC

d_call: NA
v_call: TRBV19
j_call: TRBJ1-5
clone_size: NA
cdr3_aa: CASEQRDNQPQHF
cdr3_nt: TGTGCCAGTGAACAGAGAGACAATCAGCCCCAGCATTTT

d_call: TRBD1
v_call: TRBV7-3
j_call: TRBJ2-7
clone_size: NA
cdr3_aa: CASSEGTGRGEQYF
cdr3_nt: TGTGCCAGCAGCGAAGGGACAGGGCGGGGAGAGCAGTACTTC

d_call: TRBD2
v_call: TRBV15
j_call: TRBJ2-4
clone_size: NA
cdr3_aa: CATSRGTSGAKNIQYF
cdr3_nt: TGTGCCACCAGCAGAGGGACTAGCGGAGCCAAAAACATTCAGTACTTC

d_call: TRBD1
v_call: TRBV10-3
j_call: TRBJ1-2
clone_size: NA
cdr3_aa: CAISWGQRSYGYTF
cdr3_nt: TGTGCCATCAGCTGGGGACAGAGAAGCTATGGCTACACCTTC